This TCR beta chain was identified during a study of blood T cell repertoires in COVID-19. Whole-study context: From the United States, Italy and Spain came samples of acute and convalescent COVID-19. T cells, B-cell-depleted T cells, or PBMCs provided the cDNA or gDNA that served as material.

Per the authors' pipeline: Reference gene primers were amplified, and this amplification served to estimate nucleated cell counts. Method: immunoSEQ multiplex PCR; TCRdb's copy keeps in-frame clones and lacks some. V, J and clone size are taken as reported in that table, and D and trimming were inferred from the DNA itself. The sample records some 200,000 clones, 80% being singletons. The germline gives CDR1 LNHDA, CDR2 SQIVND (reference sequence). V was trimmed by 7 bases and J by 3 bases, leaving 19 bases between them. CDR3 length: 16 residues. The sequencing sample was made of peripheral blood. The chain joins TRBV19 to TRBJ2-4; D may be TRBD2 (5 bases). This receptor was obtained from a woman between 65 and 79 years old with acute or convalescent COVID-19. In nucleotides, the CDR3 is TGTGCCAGTACCCATTCACTAGGGCAAGGCAAAAACATTCAGTACTTC. Protein product: CASTHSLGQGKNIQYF.